Reported below is one TCR beta chain. This specimen belongs to a study of shared clonotypes between healthy human individuals. This CDR3 is 14 amino acids long. With 6 bases clipped from V and 0 bases from J, the junction kept 4 bases outside the gene matches. CDR1 SGHRS and CDR2 YFSETQ come from the germline V gene. Running of the assay took place at deep level. Method: immunoSEQ multiplex PCR; TCRdb's copy keeps in-frame clones and lacks some. The top ten hold about 0.39% of the sample, which has about 2.3 million clones, 90% to 95% seen once. The J gene is TRBJ2-3, the V gene TRBV5-1, with 7 nucleotides matching TRBD1. The sample consisted of naive CD4+ T cells from PBMCs. Indicated subset: CD45RA+ positively selected. The source is a young man in good health. Some clones in this sample may be carry-over from other donors' samples. The CDR3 sequence is CASTQTGSTDTQYF. Here the CDR3 DNA reads TGCGCCAGCACCCAGACAGGGAGCACAGATACGCAGTATTTT. Looking up the rest from reference TRBV5-1 and TRBJ2-3 gives the full variable domain: KAGVTQTPRYLIKTRGQQVTLSCSPISGHRSVSWYQQTPGQGLQFLFEYFSETQRNKGNFPGRFSGRQFSNSRSEMNVSTLELGDSALYLCASTQTGSTDTQYFGPGTRLTVL.